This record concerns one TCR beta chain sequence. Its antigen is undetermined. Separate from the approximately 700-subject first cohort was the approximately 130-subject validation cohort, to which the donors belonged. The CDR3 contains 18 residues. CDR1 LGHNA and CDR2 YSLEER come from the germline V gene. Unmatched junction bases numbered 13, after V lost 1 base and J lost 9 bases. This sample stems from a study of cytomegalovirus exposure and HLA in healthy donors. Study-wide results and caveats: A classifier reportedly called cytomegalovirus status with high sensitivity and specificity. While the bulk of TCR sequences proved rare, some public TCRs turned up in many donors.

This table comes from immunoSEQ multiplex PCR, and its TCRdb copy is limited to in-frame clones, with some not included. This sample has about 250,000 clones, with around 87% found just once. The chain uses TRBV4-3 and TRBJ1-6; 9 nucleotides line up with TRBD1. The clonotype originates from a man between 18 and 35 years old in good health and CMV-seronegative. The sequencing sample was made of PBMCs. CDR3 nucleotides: TGCGCCAGCAGCCAAGCTCATGATACCGGGACAGGGAGTTCACCCCTCCACTTT. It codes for CASSQAHDTGTGSSPLHF.